One sample yielded the 3 T cell receptor beta chains listed below, sequenced in a study of early T cells in non-severe SARS-CoV-2 infection. TCRdb reprocessed the 5' RACE reads with MiXCR, giving one entry per CDR3 protein. The sample has 75,000 to 90,000 distinct CDR3 sequences, roughly 10% seen once; the top ten hold around 7.5%. Sequenced here: whole blood, sampled at baseline. The origin of the receptors is an adult who was a healthcare worker with PCR-confirmed SARS-CoV-2 infection or an uninfected control (not recorded which).

In this sample, this clonotype turned up a few times. The chain joins TRBV10-3 to TRBJ2-7; maybe TRBD2 (6 bases). The V gene's germline CDR1 is ENHRY and CDR2 SYGVKD. The CDR3 length is 13 residues. V lost 8 bases, J lost 5 bases, and 16 bases lay in between. The CDR3 DNA reads TGTGCCATCGGGGGGAAGGTGGGCCACGAGCAGTACTTC. Encoded protein: CAIGGKVGHEQYF.

This clonotype has a handful of counts. The chain combines TRBV6-5 with TRBJ2-1; a weak D match, TRBD2 (6 bases). CDR3 length: 18 amino acids. Germline lookup yields CDR1 MNHEY and CDR2 SVGAGI. Trimming removed 1 base from V and 0 bases from J, with 16 bases in between. In nucleotides, the CDR3 is TGTGCCAGCAGTTACTTCAGATCCGGGACTGGCTCCTACAATGAGCAGTTCTTC. It yields the protein CASSYFRSGTGSYNEQFF.

This clonotype has at least ten counts. This chain connects TRBV27 to TRBJ2-3; 7 positions match TRBD2. Germline CDR1 reads MNHEY; CDR2 reads SMNVEV (reference sequence). V trimming: 6 bases; J trimming: 2 bases; junction bases outside the gene matches: 5. CDR3 size: 14 residues. This CDR3 reads CASRPSGLTDTQYF. CDR3 sequence (DNA): TGTGCCAGCAGACCTAGCGGACTCACAGATACGCAGTATTTT.